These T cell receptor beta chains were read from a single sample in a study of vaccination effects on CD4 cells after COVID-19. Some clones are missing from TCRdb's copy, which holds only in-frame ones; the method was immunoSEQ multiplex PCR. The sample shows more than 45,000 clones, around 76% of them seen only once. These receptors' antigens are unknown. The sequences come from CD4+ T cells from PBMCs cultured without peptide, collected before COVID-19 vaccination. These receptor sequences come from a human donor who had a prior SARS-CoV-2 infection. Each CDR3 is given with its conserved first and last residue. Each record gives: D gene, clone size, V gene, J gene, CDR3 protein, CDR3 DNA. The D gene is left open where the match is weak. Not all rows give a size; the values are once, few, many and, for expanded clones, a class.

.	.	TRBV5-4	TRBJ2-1	CASSRGFSYNEQFF	TGTGCCAGCAGTAGAGGGTTCTCCTACAATGAGCAGTTCTTC
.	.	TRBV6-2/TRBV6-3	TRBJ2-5	CASSYPPAQETQYF	TGTGCCAGCAGTTACCCTCCGGCCCAAGAGACCCAGTACTTC
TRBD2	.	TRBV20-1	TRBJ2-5	CSASTSGRQETQYF	TGCAGTGCTAGTACTAGCGGGAGACAAGAGACCCAGTACTTC
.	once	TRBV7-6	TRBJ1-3	CASSLADGGSGNTIYF	TGTGCCAGCAGCTTAGCTGACGGCGGCTCTGGAAACACCATATATTTT
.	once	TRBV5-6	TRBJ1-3	CASSLDSTSGNTIYF	TGTGCCAGCAGTTTAGACTCAACCTCTGGAAACACCATATATTTT
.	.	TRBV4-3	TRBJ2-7	CASSQDLGRGSYEQYF	TGCGCCAGCAGCCAAGATCTCGGAAGGGGGTCCTACGAGCAGTACTTC
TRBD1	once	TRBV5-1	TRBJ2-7	CASSRNQGAWLYEQYF	TGCGCCAGCAGCAGAAACCAGGGGGCTTGGTTGTACGAGCAGTACTTC
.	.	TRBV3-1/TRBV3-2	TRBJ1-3	CASSLGVPTVGNTIYF	TGTGCCAGCAGCCTAGGGGTCCCGACGGTTGGAAACACCATATATTTT
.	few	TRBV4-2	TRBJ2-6	CASSQESSSGANVLTF	TGTGCCAGCAGCCAAGAATCTAGTAGTGGGGCCAACGTCCTGACTTTC
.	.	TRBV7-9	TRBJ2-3	CASSLAGQSTQYF	TGTGCCAGCAGCTTAGCAGGCCAGTCCACGCAGTATTTT
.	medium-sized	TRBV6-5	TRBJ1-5	CASSLRAGNQPQHF	TGTGCCAGCAGTCTCAGGGCGGGCAATCAGCCCCAGCATTTT
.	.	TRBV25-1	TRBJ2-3	CASSEYGFTDTQYF	TGTGCCAGCAGTGAATATGGCTTCACAGATACGCAGTATTTT
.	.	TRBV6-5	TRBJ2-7	CASSEIRTFSNEQYF	TGTGCCAGCTCAGAAATACGGACTTTCTCGAACGAGCAGTACTTC
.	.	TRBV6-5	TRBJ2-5	CASSFFGGPQETQYF	TGTGCCAGCAGCTTCTTTGGCGGGCCCCAAGAGACCCAGTACTTC
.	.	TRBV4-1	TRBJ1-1	CASSQPPEGGTGSEAFF	TGCGCCAGCAGCCAACCCCCGGAAGGGGGGACCGGGTCTGAAGCTTTCTTT
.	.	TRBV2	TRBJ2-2	CASSQDRPQTGELFF	TGTGCCAGCAGTCAGGACAGACCCCAAACCGGGGAGCTGTTTTTT
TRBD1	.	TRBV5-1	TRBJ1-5	CASSLVPPTGGGQPQHF	TGCGCCAGCAGCTTGGTTCCACCGACAGGGGGAGGGCAGCCCCAGCATTTT
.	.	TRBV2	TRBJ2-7	CASSGYSYEQYF	TGTGCCAGCAGTGGCTACTCCTACGAGCAGTACTTC
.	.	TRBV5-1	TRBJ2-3	CASSQSRDLDTDTQYF	TGCGCCAGCAGCCAGAGCCGGGACCTTGACACAGATACGCAGTATTTT
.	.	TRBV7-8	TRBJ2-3	CASNTGVPTDTQYF	TGTGCCAGCAACACGGGAGTACCCACAGATACGCAGTATTTT
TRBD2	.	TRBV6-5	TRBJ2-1	CASSYDSGGAYNEQFF	TGTGCCAGCAGTTATGATAGCGGGGGGGCTTACAATGAGCAGTTCTTC
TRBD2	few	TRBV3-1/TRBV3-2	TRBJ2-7	CASSRRASGGAYEQYF	TGTGCCAGCAGCCGTAGAGCTAGCGGGGGGGCCTACGAGCAGTACTTC
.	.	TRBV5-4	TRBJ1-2	CASSVSGAGGYTF	TGTGCCAGCAGCGTTTCTGGGGCAGGTGGCTACACCTTC
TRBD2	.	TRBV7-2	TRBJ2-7	CASSPSGVSGRGKAYEQYF	TGTGCCAGCAGCCCATCCGGGGTTAGCGGGAGAGGGAAGGCCTACGAGCAGTACTTC
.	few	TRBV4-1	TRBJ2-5	CASSRRPGLLNGATQYF	TGCGCCAGCAGCAGACGACCGGGACTCTTGAATGGGGCGACCCAGTACTTC
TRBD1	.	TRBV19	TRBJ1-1	CASSMAGGFTEAFF	TGTGCCAGTAGTATGGCAGGGGGGTTCACTGAAGCTTTCTTT
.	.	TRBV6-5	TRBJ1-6	CASRDSTGNSPLHF	TGTGCCAGCAGGGATTCTACAGGGAACTCACCCCTCCACTTT
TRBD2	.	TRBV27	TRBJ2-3	CASRSPWGGSPDTQYF	TGTGCCAGCAGGAGCCCTTGGGGCGGGAGCCCAGATACGCAGTATTTT
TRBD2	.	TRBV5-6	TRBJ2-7	CASSLGGVYEQYF	TGTGCCAGCAGCCTTGGGGGGGTCTACGAGCAGTACTTC
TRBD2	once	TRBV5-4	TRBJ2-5	CASSEASGIEETQYF	TGTGCCAGCAGCGAAGCTAGCGGGATAGAGGAGACCCAGTACTTC
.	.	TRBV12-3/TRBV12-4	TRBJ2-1	CASTRDRGYVQFF	TGTGCCAGCACCAGGGATAGGGGGTATGTGCAGTTCTTC
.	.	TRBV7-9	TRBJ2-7	CASSLPPIYEQYF	TGTGCCAGCAGCCTACCCCCTATCTACGAGCAGTACTTC
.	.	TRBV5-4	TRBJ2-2	CASSPAGTNTGELFF	TGTGCCAGCAGCCCAGCGGGCACGAACACCGGGGAGCTGTTTTTT
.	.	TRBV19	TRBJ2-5	CASSMQGQETQYF	TGTGCCAGTAGTATGCAGGGGCAAGAGACCCAGTACTTC